This TCR beta chain was recovered during a study of T cell changes during pregnancy in multiple sclerosis. The length of the CDR3 is 14 residues. The germline CDR1 and CDR2 sequences are PRHDT and FYEKMQ (reference sequence). The V and J ends lost 5 bases and 7 bases, in that order; junction bases with no gene match: 7. Produced via immunoSEQ multiplex PCR; TCRdb's table is partial and in-frame only. The sample gives 40,000 or so clones, about 92% of which show up once; around 13% is in the top ten. The sequence derives from a female donor with multiple sclerosis, enrolled in a pregnancy study. The chain joins TRBV13 to TRBJ1-2; 10 bases map to TRBD1. Source: CD8+ T cells from peripheral blood mononuclear cells, taken in the first trimester of pregnancy. DNA of the CDR3: TGTGCCAGCAGCCCGGGACAGGGGCATCGTGGCTACACCTTC. Translating gives CASSPGQGHRGYTF. Full variable domain (remainder filled in from reference TRBV13 and TRBJ1-2): AAGVIQSPRHLIKEKRETATLKCYPIPRHDTVYWYQQGPGQDPQFLISFYEKMQSDKGSIPDRFSAQQFSDYHSELNMSSLELGDSALYFCASSPGQGHRGYTFGSGTRLTVV.